This T cell receptor (beta chain) was recovered during a study of Ad26.COV2.S vaccination and SARS-CoV-2 variants (dated by TCRdb to the early 2020s). About the full investigation: Vaccine-arm donors came from COV1001, a multicentre, randomized, double-blind, placebo-controlled phase I-IIa trial of Ad26.COV2.S in healthy adults. Blinding of investigators to trial group allocation was maintained during experiments and outcome assessment. Trial participants were randomized into five groups of five: low-dose or high-dose Ad26.COV2.S given once or twice, or placebo on both occasions. TCRbeta repertoire sequencing served as the tool for gauging how specific and how broad the SARS-CoV-2-reactive T cell receptors were following Ad26.COV2.S vaccination. The TCR-sequenced set comprised about 32 samples: about 19 Ad26.COV2.S vaccine recipients, 5 placebo recipients and 8 SARS-CoV-2 convalescent individuals. Dosing of Ad26.COV2.S was intramuscular, at either 5x10^10 or 1x10^11 viral particles, delivered as one shot or as two shots spaced 56 days apart. The full study reports these points: The authors noted that total T cell responses may have been underestimated by the TCR breadth and depth analyses. Comparable non-spike TCR breadth was observed between vaccine and placebo recipients, consistent with only spike being contained in the vaccine. After vaccination, spike-specific CD8+ and CD4+ T cell responses were reported to show substantial breadth. Compared with placebo recipients, Ad26.COV2.S recipients showed higher spike-specific TCR breadth (P = 0.0014). The study was not powered to compare responses between vaccine doses or regimens.

The immunoSEQ Assay was used to sequence TCRbeta CDR3 regions. After extraction, genomic DNA underwent amplification by bias-controlled multiplex PCR, followed by high-throughput sequencing. In the paper's pipeline: To quantify the absolute abundance of every unique TCRbeta CDR3 region, sequences were collapsed and filtered. T cell fraction was estimated by normalization of TCRbeta template counts to usable DNA, with usable DNA being measured through amplification of reference genes present in all nucleated cells. Repertoire TCRs were annotated as SARS-CoV-2-specific by exact matching of V gene, CDR3 amino acid sequence and J gene to a known reactive TCR set. The reference SARS-CoV-2 TCR set came from MIRA and was filtered for enrichment in COVID-19-positive ImmuneCODE repertoires, removing public or cross-reactive TCRs. Using the MIRA antigens, annotated TCRs were further analysed by specific ORF or by position within an ORF. Breadth was defined as annotated unique rearrangements over total unique productive rearrangements; depth was the summed frequency of those rearrangements. Two-sided Wilcoxon rank-sum tests were used to compare TCR breadth between groups. Drawn from immuneACCESS, this table holds only the in-frame rearrangements with V and J called that TCRdb kept. Clones are partly lost; checked studies trace under half to an unresolved V gene and leave the rest unexplained. V and J calls and clone size are those listed in that table; D and trimming were worked out from the DNA. In all, the sample holds roughly 420,000 clones, and over 75% of those were seen once. The ten largest clones take up 3.6% of the sample.

As to this clone: What antigen it recognizes has not been identified. Base qualities were left out, and no much larger clone turns up one base away.

The sample's treatment or condition label is to be understood as: some 20 received Ad26.COV2.S at low or high dose, single or two shots; 5 received placebo; per-sample allocation not given. Repertoires of vaccine and placebo recipients were sequenced from samples taken on day 63 after the first injection. Cohort 1b enrolled about 25 adults aged 18-55 years at a single site in Boston, USA, between 29 July and 7 August 2020. As a vaccine, Ad26.COV2.S was a replication-incompetent adenovirus type 26 vector that expressed a prefusion-stabilized SARS-CoV-2 spike protein derived from the original Wuhan strain. The CDR3 goes from the cysteine to the phenylalanine over 16 residues. Here the CDR3 DNA is all that survives: 48 bases in frame from base 1. From a lookup of the germline V gene, CDR1 and CDR2 are SGHVS and FQNEAQ. Trimming at the junction amounts to 2 bases on V and 2 bases on J, and the germline ends lie 13 bases apart.

This sequence uses TRBV7-8 and TRBJ1-3, with no confidently assigned D gene. The source is a person aged 18-65 years who received the Ad26.COV2.S COVID-19 vaccine or a placebo. Material: peripheral blood, obtained in a trial of Ad26.COV2.S vaccine versus placebo. The encoded CDR3 is CASSLSDGSPGNTIYF. In nucleotide form, the sequence is TGTGCCAGCAGCTTAAGTGACGGAAGTCCTGGAAACACCATATATTTT. Where the CDR3 stops, the reference TRBV7-8 and TRBJ1-3 genes take over; the full variable domain is GAGVSQSPRYKVAKRGQDVALRCDPISGHVSLFWYQQALGQGPEFLTYFQNEAQLDKSGLPSDRFFAERPEGSVSTLKIQRTQQEDSAVYLCASSLSDGSPGNTIYFGEGSWLTVV.